The rows below give T cell receptor beta chains drawn from one sample of a study of blood T cell repertoires in COVID-19. Profiled with immunoSEQ multiplex PCR; TCRdb holds only in-frame clones, not every one. Among roughly 180,000 clones, 80% to 90% were seen once, and the ten largest hold under 25%. The sample comprised peripheral blood. These receptors all come from a man between 65 and 79 years old with active or convalescent COVID-19. The CDR3 runs from the conserved cysteine through the conserved F or W. A D gene is named only where the DNA matches it firmly. Expanded clones get a size class; other rows say once, few or many, or leave the size out.

-	13	TRBV30	TRBD1	TRBJ1-2	TGTGCCTGGAGCCTGGACAGGGGGTTCGGCTACACCTTC	CAWSLDRGFGYTF
-	15	TRBV13	TRBD2	TRBJ2-5	TGTGCCAGCAGCCGACTAGCGGGAGTGGGAGAGACCCAGTACTTC	CASSRLAGVGETQYF
-	15	TRBV28	TRBD1	TRBJ1-3	TGTGCCAGCAGTCTAGGGACAGGGGGAGGAAACACCATATATTTT	CASSLGTGGGNTIYF
-	14	TRBV7-2	-	TRBJ2-7	TGTGCCAGCAGCTCCGCGGTCGGAACCTACGAGCAGTACTTC	CASSSAVGTYEQYF
-	13	TRBV10-3	-	TRBJ1-4	TGTGCCATCAGAGGCGGACAACGGGAAAAACTGTTTTTT	CAIRGGQREKLFF
-	15	TRBV28	TRBD2	TRBJ2-7	TGTGCCAGCATCCGTTTAGCGGGGGCCTCCTACGAGCAGTACTTC	CASIRLAGASYEQYF
-	13	TRBV30	-	TRBJ1-5	TGTGCCTGGAGGGGGGGTGACAATCAGCCCCAGCATTTT	CAWRGGDNQPQHF
-	12	TRBV19	TRBD1	TRBJ1-1	TGTGCCTCCCAGGGGGTAAACACTGAAGCTTTCTTT	CASQGVNTEAFF
-	14	TRBV18	TRBD1	TRBJ1-5	TGTGCCAGCTCACCGGACAGGTATACTCAGCCCCAGCATTTT	CASSPDRYTQPQHF
-	15	TRBV4-1	-	TRBJ1-1	TGCGCCAGCAGCCCGCTGGCAGGGGAGGGAACTGAAGCTTTCTTT	CASSPLAGEGTEAFF
-	14	TRBV4-3	-	TRBJ1-2	TGCGCCAGCAGCCAAGATCTTGGGGGGATCGGCTACACCTTC	CASSQDLGGIGYTF
once	16	TRBV9	-	TRBJ1-4	TGTGCCAGCAGCGTGGGGATTGGGACATCCGATGAAAAACTGTTTTTT	CASSVGIGTSDEKLFF
-	15	TRBV19	TRBD1	TRBJ2-7	TGTGCCAGTAGTATTAGGGGCAGGGGGCGTGAAGAGCAGTACTTC	CASSIRGRGREEQYF
-	17	TRBV4-1	-	TRBJ2-7	TGCGCCAGCAGCCAAGATCAGATTGGGGGGAGCTCCTACGAGCAGTACTTC	CASSQDQIGGSSYEQYF
-	17	TRBV7-6	-	TRBJ1-5	TGTGCCAGCAGCTTAGGCGGCAGGGGAATCGGCAATCAGCCCCAGCATTTT	CASSLGGRGIGNQPQHF
-	11	TRBV3-1/TRBV3-2	-	TRBJ1-5	TGTGCCAGCACAACTCATCAGCCCCAGCATTTT	CASTTHQPQHF
-	15	TRBV28	-	TRBJ2-1	TGTGCCAGCAGTGACCCAGGGGCCGCTTACAATGAGCAGTTCTTC	CASSDPGAAYNEQFF
-	14	TRBV6-1	TRBD1	TRBJ1-1	TGTGCCAGCAGTGAACAGGGGGAGAACACTGAAGCTTTCTTT	CASSEQGENTEAFF
-	14	TRBV7-2	-	TRBJ1-2	TGTGCCAGCAGCCCAAGGACTTCCAGCTATGGCTACACCTTC	CASSPRTSSYGYTF
-	16	TRBV9	-	TRBJ1-1	TGTGCCAGCAGCGTGACAGGACGCGTTCAGGGGACTGAAGCTTTCTTT	CASSVTGRVQGTEAFF
-	16	TRBV5-1	TRBD1	TRBJ1-6	TGCGCCAGCAGCTACAGGGGAAGCTCCTATAATTCACCCCTCCACTTT	CASSYRGSSYNSPLHF
-	13	TRBV6-1	-	TRBJ1-2	TGTGCCAGCAGTGATCGGGCGGGTTATGGCTACACCTTC	CASSDRAGYGYTF
-	15	TRBV5-1	-	TRBJ2-2	TGCGCCAGCAGCTTCGGGACACCCAACACCGGGGAGCTGTTTTTT	CASSFGTPNTGELFF
many	17	TRBV9	TRBD1	TRBJ1-1	TGTGCCAGCAGCGTAGCGCATGGGACAGCCGCTAACACTGAAGCTTTCTTT	CASSVAHGTAANTEAFF
-	17	TRBV18	TRBD1	TRBJ1-3	TGTGCCAGCTCAGACCGGACAGGTCCCGTCTCTGGAAACACCATATATTTT	CASSDRTGPVSGNTIYF
-	12	TRBV7-2	-	TRBJ1-1	TGTGCCAGCAGCTTGCTTGACAGAGAAGCTTTCTTT	CASSLLDREAFF
few	15	TRBV5-1	TRBD2	TRBJ2-7	TGCGCCAGCAGCTCCCCAAGCGGGAGGAGGGGCGAGCAGTACTTC	CASSSPSGRRGEQYF
-	15	TRBV6-5	TRBD2	TRBJ2-7	TGTGCCAGCAGGGTCGGACTAGCGGGAGCTGGCGAGCAGTACTTC	CASRVGLAGAGEQYF
-	13	TRBV28	TRBD1	TRBJ2-3	TGTGCCAGTCAGGGGGCTAGCACAGATACGCAGTATTTT	CASQGASTDTQYF
-	13	TRBV6-5	-	TRBJ2-5	TGTGCCAGCAGTTACAGCCGCGTGGAGACCCAGTACTTC	CASSYSRVETQYF
-	16	TRBV21-1	-	TRBJ2-5	TGTGCCAGCCAGAGGAGGTGGCCGCGGTCCCAAGAGACCCAGTACTTC	CASQRRWPRSQETQYF
-	18	TRBV6-2/TRBV6-3	-	TRBJ1-4	TGTGCCAGCAGTTACTCGAGGCAGGGCGCGACAACTAATGAAAAACTGTTTTTT	CASSYSRQGATTNEKLFF
-	15	TRBV19	TRBD1	TRBJ1-4	TGTGCCAGTAGTCCACTGACAGGGCTCTATGAAAAACTGTTTTTT	CASSPLTGLYEKLFF
once	11	TRBV18	-	TRBJ1-2	TGTGCCAGCTCACAGGAGCGGGGCTACACCTTC	CASSQERGYTF
few	17	TRBV6-4	TRBD1	TRBJ1-2	TGTGCCAGCAGTGACTCGATCGGGACAGGGAATAAGAATGGCTACACCTTC	CASSDSIGTGNKNGYTF
-	15	TRBV15	TRBD1	TRBJ1-3	TGTGCCACCAGCAGAGATCCGGGACAGGGAAACACCATATATTTT	CATSRDPGQGNTIYF
-	15	TRBV19	TRBD1	TRBJ1-1	TGTGCCAGTAGTACGATACAGGGGCGTAGGGCTGAAGCTTTCTTT	CASSTIQGRRAEAFF
-	14	TRBV15	TRBD1	TRBJ1-6	TGTGCCACCAGCAGGGCGGACAGGCGTTCACCCCTCCACTTT	CATSRADRRSPLHF
-	15	TRBV12-5	-	TRBJ1-6	TGTGCTAGTGCCGCAGCGACAGGCGGGAATTCACCCCTCCACTTT	CASAAATGGNSPLHF
-	17	TRBV28	TRBD1	TRBJ1-5	TGTGCCAGCAGTAGAACGGGACAGGTGGTTAGCAATCAGCCCCAGCATTTT	CASSRTGQVVSNQPQHF
-	16	TRBV18	TRBD1	TRBJ1-4	TGTGCCAGCTCACCCCTTTGGGGACAGGGGAACGAAAAACTGTTTTTT	CASSPLWGQGNEKLFF